This TCR beta chain was obtained from a study of early T cells in non-severe SARS-CoV-2 infection. Whole-study findings and limits: There was a bias toward anti-spike CD8 responses in VDJdb matching, which missed private and CD4 specificities.

This clonotype was seen many times. What it binds is not known. V gave up 6 bases and J gave up 0 bases, with 15 bases separating them. CDR1 and CDR2 (germline): DFQATT, SNEGSKA (reference sequence). This CDR3 region has 16 residues. TCRdb re-analysed the 5' RACE reads in MiXCR, keeping a single row per CDR3 protein. This sample has tens of thousands of distinct CDR3 sequences; 13% occur once, and the top ten carry roughly 10%. The sequence was collected from an adult who was a healthcare worker with PCR-confirmed SARS-CoV-2 infection or an uninfected control (not recorded which). Sequenced input: whole blood. This chain uses TRBV20-1 with TRBJ2-6, with D hard to call. CDR3 residues: CSANPPHRSGANVLTF. The CDR3 coding sequence is TGCAGTGCCAACCCACCCCATCGCTCTGGGGCCAACGTCCTGACTTTC.